This T cell receptor beta chain was retrieved from a study of blood T cells in healthy people across ages. Findings of the study overall: Estimates based on one million T cells were treated as lower bounds.

The authors extracted at least 5.5 micrograms of total RNA per sample. Turning to this clonotype: Its antigen remains unknown.

Between the trimmed V and J ends, which lost 4 bases and 3 bases, there was a span of 12 bases. The CDR3 contains 15 residues. A sample-barcoded 5' primer and a J-beta primer mix were used in a second PCR of about 6 to 12 cycles. Each TCR beta cDNA got a 12-nucleotide random molecular identifier. TCRdb re-derived calls from the 5' RACE reads in MiXCR, one entry per CDR3 protein. Among 1.5 million to 2 million distinct CDR3 sequences listed, under 30% were seen once. V gene TRBV12-3 or TRBV12-4 combines with J gene TRBJ2-2; D unclear. The receptor comes from a woman in her 30s in good health. The sample was blood. The CDR3 DNA sequence: TGTGCCAGCAGTTCCCTCATTCTAGACACCGGGGAGCTGTTTTTT. Its translation: CASSSLILDTGELFF.